This T cell receptor (beta chain) originates from a study of blood T cell repertoires in COVID-19. About the study: COVID-19 samples from acute and convalescent phases originated in the United States, Italy and Spain. T cells, B-cell-depleted T cells, or PBMCs supplied cDNA or gDNA.

Germline values: CDR1 SGHDN, CDR2 FVKESK. The CDR3 loop spans 15 amino acids. The V and J ends lost 5 bases and 7 bases, in that order; junction bases with no gene match: 12. Seattle enrolled patients during active infection and tracked them longitudinally. Under the authors' procedure: The authors estimated nucleated cell counts from reference gene primer amplification. Here immunoSEQ multiplex PCR was the method, and the copy in TCRdb shows in-frame clones only, minus some. V and J calls and clone size are as listed in that table; D and trimming were resolved from the DNA. The data show about 68,000 clones, roughly nine tenths seen once.

This TCR derives from a man in his forties with COVID-19, enrolled during active disease. The rearrangement joins TRBV14 to TRBJ1-2; 8 bases match TRBD1. The sample was peripheral blood. The CDR3 sequence is CASSGRTGQGGGYTF. The CDR3 DNA reads as TGTGCCAGCAGCGGACGGACCGGACAGGGCGGTGGCTACACCTTC.